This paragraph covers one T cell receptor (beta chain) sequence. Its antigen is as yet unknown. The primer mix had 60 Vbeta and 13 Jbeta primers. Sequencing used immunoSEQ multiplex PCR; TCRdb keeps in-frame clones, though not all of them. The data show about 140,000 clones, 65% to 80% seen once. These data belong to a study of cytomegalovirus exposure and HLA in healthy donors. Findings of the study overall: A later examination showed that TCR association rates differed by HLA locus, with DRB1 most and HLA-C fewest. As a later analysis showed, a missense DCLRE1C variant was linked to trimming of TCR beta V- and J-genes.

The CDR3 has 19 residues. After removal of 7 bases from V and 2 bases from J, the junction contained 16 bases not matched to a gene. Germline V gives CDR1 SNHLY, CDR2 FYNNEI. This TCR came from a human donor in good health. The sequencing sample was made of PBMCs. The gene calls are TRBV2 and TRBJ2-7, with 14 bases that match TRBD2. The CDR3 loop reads CASKSPGQGLAGEPYEQYF. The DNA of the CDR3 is TGTGCCAGCAAATCACCGGGACAGGGACTAGCGGGGGAGCCCTACGAGCAGTACTTC.